This is a list of T cell receptor beta chains from one sample in a study of T cells in Graves' hyperthyroidism and ophthalmopathy. TCRdb recomputed calls from the multiplex PCR reads with MiXCR, one row per CDR3 protein. The sample contains about 290,000 distinct CDR3 sequences, approximately 15% of which appear only once. Specimen: blood. The receptors stem from a woman in her thirties or forties with Graves' hyperthyroidism. Both conserved end residues are part of each CDR3. A D gene is named only where the DNA matches it firmly. Where a row states a size, it is once, few, many or the class of an expanded clone; other rows omit it.

TRBV19	TRBD1	TRBJ2-3	15	few	TGTGCCAGTAGTAGAGACAGGGAAGTGACAGATACGCAGTATTTT	CASSRDREVTDTQYF
TRBV7-9	NA	TRBJ1-5	12	few	TGTGCCAGCAGCTTAGGGGCAGCGGCCCAGCATTTT	CASSLGAAAQHF
TRBV5-6	TRBD2	TRBJ2-3	16	many	TGTGCCAGCAGCTTGGTGCCGGGAGGAAACACAGATACGCAGTATTTT	CASSLVPGGNTDTQYF
TRBV30	TRBD1	TRBJ1-2	12	many	TGTGCCTGGAGAAGGACAGGGAACGGCTACACCTTC	CAWRRTGNGYTF
TRBV4-1	NA	TRBJ2-1	16	NA	TGCGCCAGCAGCCAAGACCGGACGCAGGGGTACAATGAGCAGTTCTTC	CASSQDRTQGYNEQFF
TRBV7-3	NA	TRBJ2-5	14	many	TGTGCCAGCAGCATAGACAGCCGTCAAGAGACCCAGTACTTC	CASSIDSRQETQYF
TRBV28	NA	TRBJ1-1	14	many	TGTGCCAGCACTGCCGGGCCGGGCAACGCTGAAGCTTTCTTT	CASTAGPGNAEAFF
TRBV6-1	TRBD1	TRBJ2-2	16	few	TGTGCCAGCAGACCAAGACAGGGGGCGCACACCGGGGAGCTGTTTTTT	CASRPRQGAHTGELFF
TRBV2	TRBD1	TRBJ1-2	15	many	TGTGCCAGCAGTGAAGAGGGTGCAGGGGGCCATGGCTACACCTTC	CASSEEGAGGHGYTF
TRBV6-1	TRBD2	TRBJ2-3	17	NA	TGTGCCAGCAGCGAGGGACTAGCGGGAAGTTGGACAGATACGCAGTATTTT	CASSEGLAGSWTDTQYF
TRBV7-9	NA	TRBJ2-2	16	few	TGTGCCAGCAGCTTTGCAATAGCCGCGAACACCGGGGAGCTGTTTTTT	CASSFAIAANTGELFF
TRBV7-9	NA	TRBJ2-5	15	many	TGTGCCAGCAGCTTAGATCGGGAGAGCCCTGAGACCCAGTACTTC	CASSLDRESPETQYF
TRBV20-1	NA	TRBJ1-2	16	NA	TGCAGTGCTAGAGATATTAGGGGCCGAATATACTATGGCTACACCTTC	CSARDIRGRIYYGYTF
TRBV25-1	NA	TRBJ2-7	15	few	TGTGCCAGCAGTGGATCGGCGGGCCATCACGGCGAGCAGTACTTC	CASSGSAGHHGEQYF
TRBV12-5	NA	TRBJ1-2	16	many	TGTGCTAGTGGTTTATCATCGGGAGGGATAGGGGGGGGCTACACCTTC	CASGLSSGGIGGGYTF
TRBV10-3	NA	TRBJ2-1	15	NA	TGTGCCATCAGTGAAGACAGAGCTAGGCACAATGAGCAGTTCTTC	CAISEDRARHNEQFF
TRBV20-1	TRBD2	TRBJ2-5	14	many	TGCAGTGCTAGGACTAGCGGGAGACCGAAGACCCAGTACTTC	CSARTSGRPKTQYF
TRBV6-1	TRBD2	TRBJ2-7	15	many	TGTGCCAGCAGACCCGCCGGGACTAGGTACTACGAGCAGTACTTC	CASRPAGTRYYEQYF
TRBV27	TRBD1	TRBJ2-7	14	NA	TGTGCCAGCAGTCCATTACAGGGGTGGTACGAGCAGTACTTC	CASSPLQGWYEQYF
TRBV18	NA	TRBJ1-5	13	many	TGTGCCAGCTCACCCGGGCGCGAACAGCCCCAGCATTTT	CASSPGREQPQHF
TRBV7-8	TRBD1	TRBJ2-7	14	many	TGTGCCAGCAGTAATAGACAGGGTTCCTACGAGCAGTACTTC	CASSNRQGSYEQYF
TRBV7-9	TRBD2	TRBJ2-3	16	NA	TGTGCCAGCAGCGACCATAGCGGGAGGGCCGTAGATACGCAGTATTTT	CASSDHSGRAVDTQYF
TRBV7-9	NA	TRBJ1-1	15	many	TGTGCCAGCAGCGGCCATCTTGGGTACCCCACTGAAGCTTTCTTT	CASSGHLGYPTEAFF
TRBV12-3/TRBV12-4	TRBD1	TRBJ1-5	14	many	TGTGCCAGCAGTTTAGCGACAGGGCCGGAGCCCCAGCATTTT	CASSLATGPEPQHF
TRBV2	NA	TRBJ1-4	11	many	TGTGCCAGCAGTGGCGGCGAAAAACTGTTTTTT	CASSGGEKLFF